This T cell receptor (beta chain) was retrieved from a study of response to subunit inactivated influenza vaccine. Study outcomes and limitations: Authors suggested each seasonal influenza vaccination recruits few new T cells.

MiXCR, applied by TCRdb to the RT-PCR reads, yields one record per CDR3 protein. The data contain a few hundred thousand distinct CDR3 sequences, around 15% of them seen just once; the ten biggest clones take up approximately 12%. This CDR3 spans 15 amino acids. From germline, CDR1 is DFQATT and CDR2 SNEGSKA (reference sequence). The V gene end was trimmed by 6 bases and the J gene end by 1 base; junction bases not matched to a gene: 9. This clonotype was detected many times. Its antigen is undetermined. The starting material was PBMCs from blood, obtained 11 to 12 days after vaccination. This chain links TRBV20-1 with TRBJ2-1; TRBD1 agrees at 7 bases. This clonotype was sampled from a man aged 45-60 years who received an inactivated influenza vaccine. CDR3 sequence: CSASETGKSYNEQFF. The CDR3 bases are TGCAGTGCCTCCGAGACAGGGAAATCCTACAATGAGCAGTTCTTC.